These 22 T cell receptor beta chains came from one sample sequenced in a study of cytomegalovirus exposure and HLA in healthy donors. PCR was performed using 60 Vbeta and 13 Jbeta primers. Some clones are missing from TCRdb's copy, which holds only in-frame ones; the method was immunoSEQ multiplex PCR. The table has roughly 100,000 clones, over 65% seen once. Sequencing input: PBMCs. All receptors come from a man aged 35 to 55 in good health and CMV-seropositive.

CDR3 sequence (DNA): TGTGCCAGCAGTTACTCAGGGACAGCAAGGTATCCCCTCCACTTT. Its protein product is CASSYSGTARYPLHF. The rearrangement joins TRBV6-5 to TRBJ1-6; 7 positions agree with TRBD1. The trim removed 0 bases at V and 13 bases at J, leaving 9 bases unmatched. CDR1 and CDR2 (germline): MNHEY, SVGAGI. The CDR3 spans 15 residues.

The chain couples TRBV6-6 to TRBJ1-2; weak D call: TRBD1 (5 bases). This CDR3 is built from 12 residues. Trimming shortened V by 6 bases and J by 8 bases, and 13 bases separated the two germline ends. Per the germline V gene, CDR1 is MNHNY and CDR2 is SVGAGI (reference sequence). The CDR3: CASSPARGGYTF. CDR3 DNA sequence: TGTGCCAGCAGCCCCGCCCGGGGGGGCTACACCTTC.

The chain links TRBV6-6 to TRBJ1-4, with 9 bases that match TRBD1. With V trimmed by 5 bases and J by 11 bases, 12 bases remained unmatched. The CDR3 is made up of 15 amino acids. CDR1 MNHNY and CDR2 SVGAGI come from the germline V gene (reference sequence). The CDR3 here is CASSDPPGQGGKLFF. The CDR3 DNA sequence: TGTGCCAGCAGTGACCCCCCGGGACAGGGCGGTAAACTGTTTTTT.

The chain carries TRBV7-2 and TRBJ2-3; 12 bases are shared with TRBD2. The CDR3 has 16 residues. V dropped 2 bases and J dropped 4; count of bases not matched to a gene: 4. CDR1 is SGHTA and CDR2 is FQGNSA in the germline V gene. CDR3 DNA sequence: TGTGCCAGCAGCTTACGTCTAGCGGGAGGGCCAGATACGCAGTATTTT. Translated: CASSLRLAGGPDTQYF.

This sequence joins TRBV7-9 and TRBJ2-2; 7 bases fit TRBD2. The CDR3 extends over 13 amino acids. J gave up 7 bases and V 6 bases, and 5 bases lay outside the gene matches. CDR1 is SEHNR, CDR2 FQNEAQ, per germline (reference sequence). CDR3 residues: CASSRGGDGELFF. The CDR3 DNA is TGTGCCAGCAGTCGTGGGGGGGACGGGGAGCTGTTTTTT.

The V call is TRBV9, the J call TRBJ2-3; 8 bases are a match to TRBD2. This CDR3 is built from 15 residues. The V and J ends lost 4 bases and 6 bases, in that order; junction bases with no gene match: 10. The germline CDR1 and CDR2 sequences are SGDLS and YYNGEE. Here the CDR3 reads CASSPGGGWGDTQYF. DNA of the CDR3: TGTGCCAGCAGCCCCGGCGGGGGGTGGGGGGATACGCAGTATTTT.

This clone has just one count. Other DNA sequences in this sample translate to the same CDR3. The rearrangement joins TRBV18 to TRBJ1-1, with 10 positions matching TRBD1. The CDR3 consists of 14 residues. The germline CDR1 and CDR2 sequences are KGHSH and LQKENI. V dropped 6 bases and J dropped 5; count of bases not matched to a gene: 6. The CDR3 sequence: CASSKTGGVTEAFF. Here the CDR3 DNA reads TGTGCCAGCTCGAAGACAGGGGGCGTTACTGAAGCTTTCTTT.

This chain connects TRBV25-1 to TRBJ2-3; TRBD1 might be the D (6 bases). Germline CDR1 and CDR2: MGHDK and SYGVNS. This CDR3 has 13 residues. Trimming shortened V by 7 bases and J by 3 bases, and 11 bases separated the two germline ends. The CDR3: CASTRGLTDTQYF. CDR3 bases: TGTGCCAGCACGAGGGGGTTGACAGATACGCAGTATTTT.

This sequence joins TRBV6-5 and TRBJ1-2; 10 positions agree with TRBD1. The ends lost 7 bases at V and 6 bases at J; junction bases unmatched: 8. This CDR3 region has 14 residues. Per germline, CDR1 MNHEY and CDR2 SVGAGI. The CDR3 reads CASTLRQGADGYTF. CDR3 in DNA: TGTGCCAGCACTTTAAGACAGGGGGCTGATGGCTACACCTTC.

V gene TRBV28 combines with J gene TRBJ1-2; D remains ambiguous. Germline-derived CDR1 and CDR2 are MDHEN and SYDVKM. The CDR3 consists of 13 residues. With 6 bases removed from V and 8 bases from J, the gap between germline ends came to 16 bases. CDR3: CASSGTGRGGYTF. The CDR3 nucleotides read TGTGCCAGCAGCGGCACCGGACGAGGGGGCTACACCTTC.

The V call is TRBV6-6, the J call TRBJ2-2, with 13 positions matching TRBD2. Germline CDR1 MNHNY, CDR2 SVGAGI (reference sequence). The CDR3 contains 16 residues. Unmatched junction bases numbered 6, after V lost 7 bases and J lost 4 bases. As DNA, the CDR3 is TGTGCCAGCACCATGAGGACTAGCGGGGGCACCGGGGAGCTGTTTTTT. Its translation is CASTMRTSGGTGELFF.

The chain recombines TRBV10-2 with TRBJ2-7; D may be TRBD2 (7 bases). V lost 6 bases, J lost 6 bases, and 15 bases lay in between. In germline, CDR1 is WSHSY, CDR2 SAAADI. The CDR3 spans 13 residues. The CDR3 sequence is CASSVGGPGEQYF. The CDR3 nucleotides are TGCGCCAGCAGCGTGGGGGGGCCAGGCGAGCAGTACTTC.

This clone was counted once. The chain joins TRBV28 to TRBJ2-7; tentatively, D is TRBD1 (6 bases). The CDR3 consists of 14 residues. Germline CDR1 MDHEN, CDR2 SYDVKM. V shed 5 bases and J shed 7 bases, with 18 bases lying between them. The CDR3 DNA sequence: TGTGCCAGCAGTCCCACTCGGCAGGGGAGTGAGCAGTACTTC. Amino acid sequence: CASSPTRQGSEQYF.

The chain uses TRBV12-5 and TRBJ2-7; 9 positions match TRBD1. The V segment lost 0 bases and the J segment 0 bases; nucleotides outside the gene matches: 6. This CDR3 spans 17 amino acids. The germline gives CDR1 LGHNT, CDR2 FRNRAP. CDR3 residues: CASGLVPGTGNSYEQYF. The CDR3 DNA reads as TGTGCTAGTGGTTTGGTCCCCGGGACAGGGAACTCCTACGAGCAGTACTTC.

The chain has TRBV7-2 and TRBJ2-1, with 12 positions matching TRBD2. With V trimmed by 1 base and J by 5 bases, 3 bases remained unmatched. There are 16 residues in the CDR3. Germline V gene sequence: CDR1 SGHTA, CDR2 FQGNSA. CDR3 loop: CASSLGLAGAHNEQFF. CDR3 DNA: TGTGCCAGCAGCTTAGGACTAGCGGGGGCTCACAATGAGCAGTTCTTC. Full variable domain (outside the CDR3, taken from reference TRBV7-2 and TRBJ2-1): GAGVSQSPSNKVTEKGKDVELRCDPISGHTALYWYRQSLGQGLEFLIYFQGNSAPDKSGLPSDRFSAERTGGSVSTLTIQRTQQEDSAVYLCASSLGLAGAHNEQFFGPGTRLTVL.

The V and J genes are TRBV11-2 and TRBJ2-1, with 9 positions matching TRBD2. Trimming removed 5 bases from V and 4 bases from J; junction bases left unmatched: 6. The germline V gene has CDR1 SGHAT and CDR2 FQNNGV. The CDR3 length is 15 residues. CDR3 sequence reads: CASSTRLAAYNEQFF. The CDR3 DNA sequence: TGTGCCAGCAGCACCCGACTAGCGGCATACAATGAGCAGTTCTTC.

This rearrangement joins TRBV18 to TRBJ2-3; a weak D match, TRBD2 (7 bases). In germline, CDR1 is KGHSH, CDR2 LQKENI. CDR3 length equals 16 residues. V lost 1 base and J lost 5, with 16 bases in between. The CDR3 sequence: CASSPLASGGLDTQYF. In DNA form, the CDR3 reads TGTGCCAGCTCACCACTTGCTTCGGGGGGCCTAGATACGCAGTATTTT.

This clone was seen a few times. CDR3 sequence (DNA): TGTGCCAGCAGCTCCCGGGGGGGGAACACCGGGGAGCTGTTTTTT. Translated, it gives CASSSRGGNTGELFF. The chain is built from TRBV7-3 and TRBJ2-2; 8 bases are a match to TRBD2. The CDR3 loop spans 15 amino acids. Germline CDR1 reads SGHTA; CDR2 reads FQGTGA. V lost 4 bases, J lost 1 base, and 2 bases stayed unmatched.

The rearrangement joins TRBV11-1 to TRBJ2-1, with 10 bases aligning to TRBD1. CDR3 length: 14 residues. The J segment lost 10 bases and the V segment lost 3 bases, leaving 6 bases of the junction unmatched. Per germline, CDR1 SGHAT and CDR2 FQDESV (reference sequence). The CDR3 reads CASSFETGGIEQFF. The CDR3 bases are TGTGCCAGCAGCTTCGAGACAGGGGGCATCGAGCAGTTCTTC.

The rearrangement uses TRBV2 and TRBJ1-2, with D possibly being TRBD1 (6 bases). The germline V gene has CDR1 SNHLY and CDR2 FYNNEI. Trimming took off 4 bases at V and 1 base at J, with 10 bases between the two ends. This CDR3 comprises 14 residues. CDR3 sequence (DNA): TGTGCCAGCAGTGTACAGGGAAGTAACTATGGCTACACCTTC. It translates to CASSVQGSNYGYTF.

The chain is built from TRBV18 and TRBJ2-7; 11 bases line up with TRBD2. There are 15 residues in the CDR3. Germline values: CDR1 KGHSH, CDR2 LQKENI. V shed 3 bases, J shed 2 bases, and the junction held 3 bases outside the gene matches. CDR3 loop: CASSPLAGGTYEQYF. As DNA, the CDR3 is TGTGCCAGCTCACCCCTAGCGGGGGGAACCTACGAGCAGTACTTC. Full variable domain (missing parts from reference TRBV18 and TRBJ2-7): NAGVMQNPRHLVRRRGQEARLRCSPMKGHSHVYWYRQLPEEGLKFMVYLQKENIIDESGMPKERFSAEFPKEGPSILRIQQVVRGDSAAYFCASSPLAGGTYEQYFGPGTRLTVT.

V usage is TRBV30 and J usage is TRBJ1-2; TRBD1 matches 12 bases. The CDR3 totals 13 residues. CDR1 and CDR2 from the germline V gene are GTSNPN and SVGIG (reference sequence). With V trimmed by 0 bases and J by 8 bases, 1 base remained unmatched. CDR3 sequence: CAWSVGQGAGYTF. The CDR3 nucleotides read TGTGCCTGGAGTGTGGGACAGGGGGCGGGCTACACCTTC.